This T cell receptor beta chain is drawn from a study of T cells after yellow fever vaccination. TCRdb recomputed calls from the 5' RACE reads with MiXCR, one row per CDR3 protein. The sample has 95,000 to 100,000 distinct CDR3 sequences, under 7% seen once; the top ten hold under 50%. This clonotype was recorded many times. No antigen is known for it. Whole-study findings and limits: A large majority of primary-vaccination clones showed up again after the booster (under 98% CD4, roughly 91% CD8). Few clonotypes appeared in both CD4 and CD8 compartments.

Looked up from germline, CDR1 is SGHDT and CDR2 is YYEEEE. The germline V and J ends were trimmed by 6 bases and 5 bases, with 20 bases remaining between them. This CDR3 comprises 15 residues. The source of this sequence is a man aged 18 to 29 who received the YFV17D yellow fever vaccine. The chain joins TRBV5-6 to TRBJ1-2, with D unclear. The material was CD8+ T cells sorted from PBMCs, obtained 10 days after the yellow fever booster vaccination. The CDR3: CASIARTAWGYGYTF. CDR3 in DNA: TGTGCCAGCATCGCGAGGACGGCCTGGGGTTATGGCTACACCTTC.